This T cell receptor (beta chain) was documented in a study of CD8+ T cells in alopecia areata. Treatment indicated: oral pan-JAK inhibitor, 5-10 mg twice daily. The CDR3 is 17 residues long. Germline-derived CDR1 and CDR2 are MGHRA and YSYEKL. The trim removed 3 bases at V and 4 bases at J, leaving 12 bases unmatched. Following extraction, RNA underwent reverse transcription to cDNA, which served as the sequencing template. Libraries were prepared by immunoSEQ multiplex PCR; TCRdb keeps only in-frame clonotypes and omits some of them. The sample lists roughly 100,000 clones; roughly two fifths were seen once.

The origin of this receptor is a human donor with alopecia areata. This specimen consisted of CD8+ T cells sorted from blood, obtained at week 24, from a patient treated with tofacitinib. The chain has TRBV4-1 and TRBJ2-5; 9 bases are shared with TRBD2. The CDR3 is CASSQLTSGKDRETQYF. In nucleotides, the CDR3 is TGCGCCAGCAGCCAGTTGACTAGCGGCAAGGACCGAGAGACCCAGTACTTC.